The present TCR beta chain was sequenced within a study of blood T cell repertoires in COVID-19 (dated by TCRdb to 2018 to 2020). Background for the entire study: Samples from collaborators originated in the United States, Italy and Spain and spanned both the acute and convalescent phases of COVID-19. The dataset comprised deeply sampled blood TCRbeta repertoires from subjects exposed to, actively infected with, or recovered from COVID-19. Where available, HLA class I and class II types were taken from metadata supplied by the sample provider and were not determined by assay-based typing. Sample metadata almost always included a de-identified subject ID, COVID-19 status, age in years and sex. The repertoires were released in a freely available public database meant as a resource for research on the immune response to SARS-CoV-2. Samples were obtained from the ongoing ImmuneRACE study (first 160 participants) and from about 1,300 subjects provided by 6 global collaborators. The prospective study material was composed of cDNA or gDNA derived from T cells, B-cell-depleted T cells, or PBMCs. Findings and caveats that apply to the study as a whole: Clinical and demographic metadata were provided uncurated, with the amount varying by source and participant.

TCRbeta CDR3 regions were amplified from genomic DNA by means of the immunoSEQ Assay, a bias-controlled multiplex PCR. On the study's bioinformatics: Nucleated cell counts per sample were estimated from amplification of reference gene primers within the assay. To quantify the absolute abundance of each unique TCRbeta CDR3 rearrangement, sequence reads were collapsed and filtered. For each sample, productive Simpson clonality was calculated as the square root of Simpson's diversity index across productive rearrangements. As stored in TCRdb, this immuneACCESS dataset retains in-frame rearrangements with V and J assigned. A fraction of the clones does not appear; measured against another copy, unresolved V genes explain less than half of the discrepancy, and the remainder lacks a known reason. The V and J calls and the clone size are those of that table, but D and trimming were determined from the DNA. The sample profile shows more than 95,000 clones; about four fifths of them were found once. 4% to 5.5% of the sample goes to the ten largest clones.

For this clone: The antigen it recognizes is unknown. Base qualities are missing; no much larger clone stands one base away.

Taken from the germline V gene (reference sequence), the CDR1 and CDR2 loops are MNHEY and SMNVEV. V is pruned by 2 bases and J by 6 bases, leaving 16 bases of the junction without a gene match. Reading from cysteine to phenylalanine, the CDR3 counts 18 amino acids. Of the read, only the CDR3 DNA is kept; its 54 bases are in frame from base 1. The collaborating institutions used their own protocols to collect whole blood in K2EDTA tubes. Collaborator samples were shipped for TCRbeta analysis as frozen whole blood, isolated PBMCs, or DNA extracted from either sample type. The rearranged segments are TRBV27 and TRBJ2-7, with 10 central nucleotides matching TRBD2. Sequencing used peripheral blood. The receptor was derived from a man aged 60-69 years with acute or convalescent COVID-19. The CDR3 protein: CASSLRLAGVEYWGEQYF. Here is the DNA: TGTGCCAGCAGTTTAAGGCTAGCGGGAGTCGAATATTGGGGCGAGCAGTACTTC.